This T cell receptor beta chain emerged from a study of blood T cell repertoires in COVID-19. The wider study: COVID-19 samples, acute and convalescent, were from the United States, Italy and Spain.

Authors' data handling: Researchers report that nucleated cell counts were estimated from reference gene primer amplification. The table came from immunoSEQ multiplex PCR; TCRdb's copy has only in-frame clones and leaves some out. Clonal size and the V and J genes are those of that table, whereas D and trimming came from the DNA. The data show around 380,000 clones, with approximately 80% seen just once and about 1.2% held by the top ten. This CDR3 has 12 residues. Trimming took off 2 bases at V and 4 bases at J, with 6 bases between the two ends. Germline V gene sequence: CDR1 KGHSH, CDR2 LQKENI. The sequencing input was peripheral blood. The sequence was collected from a human donor with acute or convalescent COVID-19. The donor label of this sample is uncertain. This chain links TRBV18 with TRBJ2-7, with D unresolved. The CDR3 DNA reads TGTGCCAGCTCACCAGACATGTACGAGCAGTACTTC. This sequence encodes CASSPDMYEQYF.